The 5 T cell receptor beta chains listed next were all sequenced from one sample in a study of monozygotic twins with inflammatory bowel disease. From its re-call of the 5' RACE reads, TCRdb lists each CDR3 protein once, without DNA. Found here are tens of thousands of distinct CDR3 sequences; the top ten clones hold less than 7.5%. Sequencing was performed on blood. These receptor sequences come from a human donor with ulcerative colitis or Crohn's disease, or a healthy co-twin of an affected twin (not recorded which).

The chain joins TRBV12-3 or TRBV12-4 to TRBJ2-2; the D call of TRBD1 rests on TCRdb alone, since no DNA is present to check it. This CDR3 contains 14 residues. CDR3 loop: CASRRTGSTGELFF.

V gene TRBV20-1 combines with J gene TRBJ2-3; as DNA is missing, the TRBD2 call by TCRdb cannot be tested. Germline CDR1 and CDR2: DFQATT and SNEGSKA (reference sequence). The CDR3 has 16 amino acids. CDR3 protein: CSAIFLAGEVADTQYF.

This chain links TRBV2 with TRBJ2-2; TCRdb reports TRBD1, a call that lacks DNA to check it against. Per germline, CDR1 SNHLY and CDR2 FYNNEI. The CDR3 runs to 13 residues. CDR3 in amino acids: CASRARTIGELFF.

The genes are TRBV11-2 and TRBJ1-2; TCRdb names TRBD1, which stays unverified in the absence of DNA. CDR1 is SGHAT and CDR2 is FQNNGV in the germline V gene. This CDR3 comprises 14 residues. CDR3: CASSLDLGARGYTF.

The rearrangement links TRBV10-3 to TRBJ2-1. The germline CDR1 and CDR2 sequences are ENHRY and SYGVKD. This CDR3 is built from 14 residues. CDR3 amino acids: CAISTAKSYNEQFF.